This TCR beta chain was profiled in a study of shared clonotypes between healthy human individuals. Sequencing used immunoSEQ multiplex PCR; TCRdb keeps in-frame clones, though not all of them. Of about 1.5 million clones listed, around 97% are singletons. Sequenced material: naive CD4+ T cells sorted from blood. The subset: CD45RA+ positively selected. The TCR originated in a man under 40 in good health.

CDR3 sequence: CASSSAITDTQYF. The CDR3 DNA is TGTGCCAGCAGTTCCGCGATCACAGATACGCAGTATTTT. The chain couples TRBV6-5 to TRBJ2-3; D is unresolved. The CDR3 has 13 amino acids. Germline V CDR1 and CDR2: MNHEY, SVGAGI. Trimming took 4 bases from V and 2 from J, leaving 7 bases between them.